These T cell receptor beta chains were read from a single sample in a study of T-cell memory formation after mild COVID-19. TCRdb reanalysed the 5' RACE reads using MiXCR and keeps one entry per CDR3 protein. Found here are 550,000 to 600,000 distinct CDR3 sequences, approximately 15% of them singletons; the top ten hold 8.1%. Sequences were obtained from PBMCs or a T cell subset sorted from them (not recorded which). The origin of the receptors is an adult woman who had mild COVID-19 (a few samples of this study predate the infection). Cell type and time point are not known. CDR3s include the opening cysteine and the closing phenylalanine or tryptophan. A D gene is named only where the DNA matches it firmly. For some rows the clone size is stated as once, few or many, or as a class when expanded; others skip it.

TRBJ1-2	many	TRBV10-3	TRBD1	CAIGTGERNGYTF	TGTGCCATCGGGACAGGGGAGAGGAACGGCTACACCTTC
TRBJ1-1	few	TRBV12-3/TRBV12-4	-	CASSLWTDPNTEAFF	TGTGCCAGCAGTCTATGGACAGATCCGAACACTGAAGCTTTCTTT
TRBJ2-1	-	TRBV7-9	-	CASSLREEGYNEQFF	TGTGCCAGCAGCCTCAGGGAGGAGGGGTACAATGAGCAGTTCTTC
TRBJ2-2	-	TRBV7-9	-	CASSSSGQRSTGELFF	TGTGCCAGCAGCTCCTCAGGGCAACGAAGCACCGGGGAGCTGTTTTTT
TRBJ2-3	few	TRBV19	-	CASSIKNTLSTDTQYF	TGTGCCAGTAGTATTAAGAACACTCTAAGCACAGATACGCAGTATTTT
TRBJ1-4	-	TRBV3-1	-	CASSLSDRPTGEKLFF	TGTGCCAGCAGCCTGTCTGACAGACCGACGGGGGAAAAACTGTTTTTT
TRBJ2-5	few	TRBV5-1	TRBD1	CASSEITGTGGETQYF	TGCGCCAGCAGCGAAATTACCGGGACAGGGGGAGAGACCCAGTACTTC
TRBJ2-1	many	TRBV7-8	TRBD2	CASSLDLGLAYEQFF	TGTGCCAGCAGCTTAGATCTGGGACTAGCCTATGAGCAGTTCTTC
TRBJ1-2	-	TRBV6-5	-	CASSPDGWDYGYTF	TGTGCCAGCAGTCCGGACGGGTGGGACTATGGCTACACCTTC
TRBJ1-2	few	TRBV10-3	TRBD1	CAISGGTDRNYGYTF	TGTGCCATCAGTGGGGGAACGGACAGGAACTATGGCTACACCTTC
TRBJ2-1	few	TRBV7-2	TRBD2	CASSHTTSGGYNEQFF	TGTGCCAGCAGCCACACGACTAGCGGGGGGTACAATGAGCAGTTCTTC
TRBJ2-7	-	TRBV6-5	-	CASSYYRRRGSYEQYF	TGTGCCAGCAGTTACTATCGCCGGAGGGGGTCCTACGAGCAGTACTTC
TRBJ2-1	-	TRBV5-1	TRBD1	CASSLSRDREVF	TGCGCCAGCAGCCTATCCCGGGACAGGGAAGTCTTC
TRBJ1-2	few	TRBV5-1	TRBD1	CASSLARTGANYGYTF	TGCGCCAGCAGCTTGGCTCGGACAGGGGCCAACTATGGCTACACCTTC
TRBJ1-2	-	TRBV27	TRBD1	CASSRLTGNGYTF	TGTGCCAGCAGCCGTCTGACAGGGAACGGCTACACCTTC
TRBJ1-4	few	TRBV5-1	TRBD1	CASSLTGGPEKLFF	TGCGCCAGCAGCTTGACAGGGGGCCCTGAAAAACTGTTTTTT
TRBJ1-1	-	TRBV25-1	-	CATARSGNTEAFF	TGTGCCACAGCCAGGTCAGGAAACACTGAAGCTTTCTTT
TRBJ2-3	-	TRBV13	TRBD2	CASSSLGLAGWKSTDTQYF	TGTGCCAGCAGCTCCTTGGGACTAGCGGGGTGGAAAAGCACAGATACGCAGTATTTT
TRBJ2-1	-	TRBV10-3	TRBD2	CAIGGPAGGPNEQFF	TGTGCCATCGGTGGCCCAGCGGGGGGGCCAAATGAGCAGTTCTTC
TRBJ2-6	few	TRBV15	-	CATHSGANVLTF	TGTGCCACTCACTCTGGGGCCAACGTCCTGACTTTC
TRBJ2-1	-	TRBV20-1	TRBD2	CSAPRGSGQLFGNEQFF	TGCAGTGCCCCCCGGGGTAGCGGGCAACTCTTCGGGAATGAGCAGTTCTTC
TRBJ2-7	-	TRBV29-1	-	CSVEVEGLVFEQYF	TGCAGCGTTGAAGTGGAGGGTTTGGTGTTCGAGCAGTACTTC
TRBJ2-2	-	TRBV30	TRBD2	CAWRPTSGRGITGELFF	TGTGCCTGGAGGCCAACTAGCGGGAGGGGCATCACCGGGGAGCTGTTTTTT